These 11 T cell receptor beta chains were sequenced from one sample in a study of response to subunit inactivated influenza vaccine. TCRdb re-called the RT-PCR reads through MiXCR, storing one row per CDR3 protein. The data hold some 190,000 distinct CDR3 sequences, with approximately 15% observed a single time. The specimen was CD8+ T cells sorted from PBMCs, collected roughly 5 days after vaccination. Receptors were obtained from a man over 45 who received an inactivated influenza vaccine.

This rearrangement joins TRBV25-1 to TRBJ1-1, with a tentative D call TRBD1 (5 bases). V lost 7 bases and J lost 0, with 12 bases in between. The CDR3 contains 14 residues. Per the germline V gene, CDR1 is MGHDK and CDR2 is SYGVNS. CDR3 nucleotides: TGTGCCAGCACCCCGGGGGTAATGAACACTGAAGCTTTCTTT. Its protein is CASTPGVMNTEAFF.

This chain connects TRBV6-1 to TRBJ1-6; perhaps TRBD1 as D (5 bases). The CDR3 is made up of 13 amino acids. Trimming shortened V by 8 bases and J by 7 bases, and 12 bases separated the two germline ends. The germline V gene has CDR1 MNHNS and CDR2 SASEGT. The CDR3 protein is CASGGRGNSPLHF. Written as DNA, the CDR3 is TGTGCCAGCGGGGGAAGAGGAAATTCACCCCTCCACTTT.

The J gene is TRBJ2-1, the V gene TRBV15, with D possibly TRBD2 on 5 matching bases. The CDR3 sequence is 15 residues long. Between the trimmed V and J ends, which lost 0 bases and 7 bases, there was a span of 13 bases. Looked up from germline, CDR1 is LNHNV and CDR2 is YYDKDF (reference sequence). The CDR3 here is CATSREGVMGNEQFF. The CDR3 DNA reads TGTGCCACCAGCAGAGAGGGAGTGATGGGGAATGAGCAGTTCTTC. Using reference TRBV15 and TRBJ2-1 for the parts outside the CDR3, the full variable domain is DAMVIQNPRYQVTQFGKPVTLSCSQTLNHNVMYWYQQKSSQAPKLLFHYYDKDFNNEADTPDNFQSRRPNTSFCFLDIRSPGLGDTAMYLCATSREGVMGNEQFFGPGTRLTVL.

The chain uses TRBV2 and TRBJ1-5, with TRBD1 as a possible D gene (5 bases). V lost 2 bases to trimming and J lost 9 bases, with 8 bases between them. The CDR3 loop spans 12 amino acids. Germline lookup yields CDR1 SNHLY and CDR2 FYNNEI. Here the CDR3 reads CASSEYRGPQHF. CDR3 bases: TGTGCCAGCAGTGAATATAGGGGGCCCCAGCATTTT.

This clonotype turned up a few times. The J gene is TRBJ2-5, the V gene TRBV25-1; 8 bases are shared with TRBD1. The V gene's germline CDR1 is MGHDK and CDR2 SYGVNS. The trim removed 3 bases at V and 5 bases at J, leaving 5 bases unmatched. This CDR3 is 14 amino acids long. The CDR3 coding sequence is TGTGCCAGCAGTGAGGGGACAGGATGGGAGACCCAGTACTTC. Translating it yields CASSEGTGWETQYF. Filled out from reference TRBV25-1 and TRBJ2-5, the complete variable domain reads EADIYQTPRYLVIGTGKKITLECSQTMGHDKMYWYQQDPGMELHLIHYSYGVNSTEKGDLSSESTVSRIRTEHFPLTLESARPSHTSQYLCASSEGTGWETQYFGPGTRLLVL.

J is TRBJ1-1 and V is TRBV9, with TRBD1 identical over 7 bases. Germline trimming cut 3 bases from V and 4 bases from J; bases unmatched to any gene: 3. The CDR3 spans 13 residues. In germline, CDR1 is SGDLS, CDR2 YYNGEE. The CDR3 DNA reads TGTGCCAGCAGCGAGACAGGGAGCACTGAAGCTTTCTTT. It is translated as CASSETGSTEAFF.

This clonotype was counted between two and nine times. V is TRBV5-1 and J is TRBJ2-1, with a tentative D call TRBD2 (7 bases). This CDR3 is built from 19 residues. Trimming cost V 3 bases and J 0 bases, with 22 bases left between them. The germline V gene encodes CDR1 SGHRS and CDR2 YFSETQ. The CDR3 loop is CASSSKGERDESSYNEQFF. The CDR3 nucleotides are TGCGCCAGCAGCTCGAAGGGGGAGCGGGACGAGAGCTCCTACAATGAGCAGTTCTTC.

In its sample, this clonotype was seen once. The chain is built from TRBV10-3 and TRBJ1-1; 7 positions match TRBD1. From germline, CDR1 is ENHRY and CDR2 SYGVKD. The V and J ends lost 5 bases and 1 base, in that order; junction bases with no gene match: 10. CDR3 length: 16 amino acids. CDR3 in amino acids: CAISSAGTEKNTEAFF. The CDR3 DNA reads TGTGCCATCAGTTCTGCCGGGACAGAGAAGAACACTGAAGCTTTCTTT.

The chain has TRBV28 and TRBJ1-1, with D tentatively TRBD1 (5 bases). The CDR3 totals 14 residues. CDR1 is MDHEN and CDR2 is SYDVKM in the germline V gene. The germline V and J ends were trimmed by 7 bases and 5 bases, with 17 bases remaining between them. The CDR3 DNA is TGTGCCAGCACTTGGGGGGGGTCGCGGACTGAAGCTTTCTTT. Encoded protein: CASTWGGSRTEAFF.

This clonotype was counted between two and nine times. The rearrangement joins TRBV12-3 or TRBV12-4 to TRBJ1-2; D is possibly TRBD1 (6 bases). V lost 3 bases and J 2 bases, leaving 10 bases between the germline ends. CDR3 length equals 14 residues. CDR3 region: CASSFQGNNYGYTF. DNA for the CDR3: TGTGCCAGCAGTTTTCAGGGGAACAACTATGGCTACACCTTC.

V is TRBV6-5 and J is TRBJ2-2; D assignment may be TRBD1 or TRBD2 (5 bases each). The CDR3 consists of 14 residues. Germline CDR1 and CDR2: MNHEY and SVGAGI. V was trimmed by 2 bases and J by 6 bases, leaving 10 bases between them. The CDR3 loop is CASSYDGAPGELFF. As DNA, the CDR3 is TGTGCCAGCAGTTACGACGGGGCCCCCGGGGAGCTGTTTTTT.